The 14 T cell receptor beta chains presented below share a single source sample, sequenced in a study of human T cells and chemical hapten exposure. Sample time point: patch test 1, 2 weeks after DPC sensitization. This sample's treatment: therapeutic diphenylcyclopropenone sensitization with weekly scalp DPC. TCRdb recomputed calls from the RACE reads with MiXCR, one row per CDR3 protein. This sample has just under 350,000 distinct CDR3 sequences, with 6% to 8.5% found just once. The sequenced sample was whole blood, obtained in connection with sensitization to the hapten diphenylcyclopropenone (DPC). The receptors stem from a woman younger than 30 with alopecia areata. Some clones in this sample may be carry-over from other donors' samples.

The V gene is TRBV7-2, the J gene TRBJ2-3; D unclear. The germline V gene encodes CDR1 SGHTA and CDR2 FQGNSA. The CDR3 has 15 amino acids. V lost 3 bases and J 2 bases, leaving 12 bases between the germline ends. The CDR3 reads CASSFGPTYTDTQYF. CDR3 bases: TGTGCCAGCAGCTTTGGGCCGACGTACACAGATACGCAGTATTTT. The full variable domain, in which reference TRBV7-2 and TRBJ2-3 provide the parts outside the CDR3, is GAGVSQSPSNKVTEKGKDVELRCDPISGHTALYWYRQSLGQGLEFLIYFQGNSAPDKSGLPSDRFSAERTGGSVSTLTIQRTQQEDSAVYLCASSFGPTYTDTQYFGPGTRLTVL.

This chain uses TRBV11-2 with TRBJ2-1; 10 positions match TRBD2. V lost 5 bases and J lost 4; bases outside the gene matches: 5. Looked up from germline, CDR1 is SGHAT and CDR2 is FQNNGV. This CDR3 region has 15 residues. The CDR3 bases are TGTGCCAGCAGCACACTAGCGGGGAGATACAATGAGCAGTTCTTC. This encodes CASSTLAGRYNEQFF.

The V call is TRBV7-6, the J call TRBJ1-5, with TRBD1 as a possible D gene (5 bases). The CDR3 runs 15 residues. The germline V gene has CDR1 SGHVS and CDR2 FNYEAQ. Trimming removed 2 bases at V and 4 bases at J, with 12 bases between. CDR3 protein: CASSLSSGFNQPQHF. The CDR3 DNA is TGTGCCAGCAGCTTATCGTCAGGGTTTAATCAGCCCCAGCATTTT.

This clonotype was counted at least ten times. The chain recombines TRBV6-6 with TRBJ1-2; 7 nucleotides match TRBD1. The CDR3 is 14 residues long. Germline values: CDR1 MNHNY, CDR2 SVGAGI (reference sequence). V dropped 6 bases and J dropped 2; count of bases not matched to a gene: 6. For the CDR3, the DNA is TGTGCCAGCAGAGAGGGACAGCCCAACTATGGCTACACCTTC. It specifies CASREGQPNYGYTF.

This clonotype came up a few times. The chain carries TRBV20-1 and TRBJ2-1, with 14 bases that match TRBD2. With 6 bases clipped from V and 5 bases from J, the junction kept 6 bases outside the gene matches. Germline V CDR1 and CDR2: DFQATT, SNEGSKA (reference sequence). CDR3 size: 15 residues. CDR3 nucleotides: TGCAGTGCCACCCGACTAGCGGGGGGGAACAATGAGCAGTTCTTC. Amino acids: CSATRLAGGNNEQFF.

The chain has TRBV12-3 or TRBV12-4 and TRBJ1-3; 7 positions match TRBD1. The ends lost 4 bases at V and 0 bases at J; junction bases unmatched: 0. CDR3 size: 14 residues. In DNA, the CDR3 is TGTGCCAGCAGTTGGGACAGCTCTGGAAACACCATATATTTT. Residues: CASSWDSSGNTIYF.

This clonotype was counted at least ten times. CDR3: CASSLDRRDTQYF. In DNA form, the CDR3 reads TGTGCCAGCAGCTTAGACCGGCGAGATACGCAGTATTTT. This chain connects TRBV7-2 to TRBJ2-3; no definite D call. Trimming pared 1 base from V and 5 bases from J, leaving 7 bases between. The V gene's germline CDR1 is SGHTA and CDR2 FQGNSA. This CDR3 has 13 residues.

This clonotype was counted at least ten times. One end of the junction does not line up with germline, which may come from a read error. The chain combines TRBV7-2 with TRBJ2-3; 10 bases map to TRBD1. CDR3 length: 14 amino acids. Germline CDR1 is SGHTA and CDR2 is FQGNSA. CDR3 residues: CASSLGTGADTQYF. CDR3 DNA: TGCGCCAGCAGCTTGGGGACAGGGGCAGATACGCAGTATTTT.

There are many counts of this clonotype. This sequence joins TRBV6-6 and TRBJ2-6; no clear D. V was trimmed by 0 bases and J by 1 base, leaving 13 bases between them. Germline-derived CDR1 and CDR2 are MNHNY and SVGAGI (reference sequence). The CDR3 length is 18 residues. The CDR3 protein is CASSYSAAVLSGANVLTF. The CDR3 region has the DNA TGTGCCAGCAGTTACTCGGCGGCAGTCCTATCTGGGGCCAACGTCCTGACTTTC.

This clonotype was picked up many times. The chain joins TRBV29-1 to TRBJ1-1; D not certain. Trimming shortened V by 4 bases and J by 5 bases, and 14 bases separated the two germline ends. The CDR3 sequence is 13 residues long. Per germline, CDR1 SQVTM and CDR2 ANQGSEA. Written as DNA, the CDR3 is TGCAGCGTTGCCTCACCGGCGCTGACTGAAGCTTTCTTT. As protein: CSVASPALTEAFF.

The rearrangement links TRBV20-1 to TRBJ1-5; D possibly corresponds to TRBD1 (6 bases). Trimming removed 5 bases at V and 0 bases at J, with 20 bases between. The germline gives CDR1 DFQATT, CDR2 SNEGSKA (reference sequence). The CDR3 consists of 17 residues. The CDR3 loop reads CSALNAGGPNSNQPQHF. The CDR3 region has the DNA TGCAGTGCTCTCAACGCGGGGGGCCCGAATAGCAATCAGCCCCAGCATTTT.

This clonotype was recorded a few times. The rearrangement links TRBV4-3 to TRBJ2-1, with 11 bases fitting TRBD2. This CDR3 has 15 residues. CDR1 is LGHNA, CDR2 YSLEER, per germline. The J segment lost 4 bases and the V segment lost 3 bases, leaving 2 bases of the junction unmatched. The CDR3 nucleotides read TGCGCCAGCAGCCAGACTAGCGGGGTATACAATGAGCAGTTCTTC. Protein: CASSQTSGVYNEQFF.

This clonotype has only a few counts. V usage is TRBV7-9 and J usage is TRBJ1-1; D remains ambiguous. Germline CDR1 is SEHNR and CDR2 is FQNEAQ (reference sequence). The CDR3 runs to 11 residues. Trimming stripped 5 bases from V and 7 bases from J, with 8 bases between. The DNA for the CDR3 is TGTGCCAGCAGCCCCGGCGGTGAAGCTTTCTTT. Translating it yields CASSPGGEAFF. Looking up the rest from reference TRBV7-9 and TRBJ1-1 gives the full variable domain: DTGVSQNPRHKITKRGQNVTFRCDPISEHNRLYWYRQTLGQGPEFLTYFQNEAQLEKSRLLSDRFSAERPKGSFSTLEIQRTEQGDSAMYLCASSPGGEAFFGQGTRLTVV.

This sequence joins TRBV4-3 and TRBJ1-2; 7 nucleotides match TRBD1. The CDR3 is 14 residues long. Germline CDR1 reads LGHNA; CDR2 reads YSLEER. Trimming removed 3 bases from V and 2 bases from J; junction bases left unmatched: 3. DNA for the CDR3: TGCGCCAGCAGCCATACACAGGGGAACTATGGCTACACCTTC. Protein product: CASSHTQGNYGYTF.